This is a list of T cell receptor beta chains from one sample in a study of cytomegalovirus exposure and HLA in healthy donors. The protocol was immunoSEQ multiplex PCR, while the TCRdb copy is restricted to in-frame clones and leaves out a portion. The table has roughly 110,000 clones, roughly 71% seen once; the top ten hold roughly 3%. The sequencing sample was made of PBMCs. These receptor sequences come from a male donor in good health and CMV-seropositive. The CDR3 runs from the conserved cysteine through the conserved F or W. D genes are given only for firm matches. Clone size appears in some rows only: once, few, many, or a class for an expanded clone.

clone_size	v_call	j_call	d_call	cdr3_aa	cdr3_nt
NA	TRBV10-3	TRBJ1-2	NA	CAISVGRGYGYTF	TGTGCCATCAGTGTTGGCAGGGGCTATGGCTACACCTTC
NA	TRBV10-3	TRBJ2-7	NA	CAISSGVFGYEQYF	TGTGCCATCAGCTCGGGAGTCTTTGGCTACGAGCAGTACTTC
NA	TRBV2	TRBJ2-7	NA	CASRLQVYEQYF	TGTGCCAGCAGATTACAGGTCTACGAGCAGTACTTC
NA	TRBV28	TRBJ2-3	TRBD1	CASSLPSTGGADTQYF	TGTGCCAGCAGCCTACCTTCGACAGGGGGCGCAGATACGCAGTATTTT
NA	TRBV18	TRBJ2-3	TRBD2	CASSPPGLAGTTDTQYF	TGTGCCAGCTCACCACCCGGACTAGCGGGGACCACAGATACGCAGTATTTT
NA	TRBV6-4	TRBJ1-5	NA	CASSDIYSNQPQHF	TGTGCCAGCAGTGATATCTATAGCAATCAGCCCCAGCATTTT
NA	TRBV6-5	TRBJ2-6	NA	CASSSRGFSGANVLTF	TGTGCCAGCAGTTCAAGGGGGTTCTCTGGGGCCAACGTCCTGACTTTC
NA	TRBV7-9	TRBJ1-2	NA	CASSLAAREGYGYTF	TGTGCCAGCAGCTTAGCGGCCAGGGAAGGTTATGGCTACACCTTC
NA	TRBV4-2	TRBJ2-3	NA	CASSQGIADTQYF	TGTGCCAGCAGCCAAGGAATAGCAGATACGCAGTATTTT
NA	TRBV6-5	TRBJ2-5	NA	CASSYSPGKETQYF	TGTGCCAGCAGTTACTCCCCGGGAAAGGAGACCCAGTACTTC
NA	TRBV29-1	TRBJ1-3	NA	CSVAAGYPNTIYF	TGCAGCGTTGCTGCAGGGTATCCGAACACCATATATTTT
NA	TRBV11-3	TRBJ2-7	TRBD1	CASSPGTGRAYEQYF	TGTGCCAGCAGCCCCGGGACAGGGCGGGCCTACGAGCAGTACTTC
NA	TRBV29-1	TRBJ2-7	TRBD1	CSVDGDRGHSYEQYF	TGCAGCGTTGATGGAGACAGGGGGCACTCCTACGAGCAGTACTTC
few	TRBV5-6	TRBJ1-1	NA	CASSAVRGRSTEAFF	TGTGCCAGCAGCGCTGTACGCGGGAGGTCGACTGAAGCTTTCTTT
once	TRBV4-2	TRBJ1-1	NA	CASLGTVEQGGTEAFF	TGTGCCAGCTTAGGGACGGTAGAACAAGGAGGGACTGAAGCTTTCTTT
few	TRBV12-2	TRBJ2-7	NA	CASRFGEQYF	TGTGCAAGTCGCTTCGGGGAGCAGTACTTC
NA	TRBV6-5	TRBJ2-7	TRBD2	CASSPPRGGYEQYF	TGTGCCAGCAGTCCTCCCCGGGGGGGCTACGAGCAGTACTTC
few	TRBV5-4	TRBJ2-7	TRBD1	CASSPGTGPNTGEQYF	TGTGCCAGCAGTCCCGGGACAGGCCCTAATACGGGCGAGCAGTACTTC
few	TRBV7-6	TRBJ2-2	NA	CASSLRTDTGELFF	TGTGCCAGCAGCCTTCGGACAGACACCGGGGAGCTGTTTTTT
NA	TRBV7-2	TRBJ2-7	TRBD2	CASSQGLDAYEQYF	TGTGCCAGCAGCCAGGGACTAGACGCCTACGAGCAGTACTTC
once	TRBV10-3	TRBJ2-1	TRBD2	CAISAGLAGGYNEQFF	TGTGCCATCAGTGCCGGACTAGCGGGAGGTTACAATGAGCAGTTCTTC
NA	TRBV6-1	TRBJ1-1	NA	CASSEHSRLNTEAFF	TGTGCCAGCAGTGAGCATTCGAGGTTGAACACTGAAGCTTTCTTT
NA	TRBV30	TRBJ1-1	TRBD1	CAWYGTGRIGAFF	TGTGCCTGGTACGGGACAGGGAGGATTGGAGCTTTCTTT
few	TRBV2	TRBJ2-3	TRBD2	CASGGTSGGARDTQYF	TGTGCCAGCGGGGGTACTAGCGGGGGGGCTCGGGATACGCAGTATTTT
few	TRBV4-3	TRBJ2-1	TRBD2	CASSLGTSFYNEQFF	TGCGCCAGCAGCCTGGGGACTAGCTTCTACAATGAGCAGTTCTTC
NA	TRBV28	TRBJ1-2	TRBD1	CASSERQGGYTF	TGTGCCAGCAGTGAAAGACAGGGCGGCTACACCTTC
once	TRBV9	TRBJ2-3	NA	CASSVAADTQYF	TGTGCCAGCAGCGTAGCGGCAGATACGCAGTATTTT
few	TRBV7-6	TRBJ2-7	NA	CASSPGPGTYEQYF	TGTGCCAGCAGCCCGGGCCCGGGGACCTACGAGCAGTACTTC
NA	TRBV7-2	TRBJ2-5	NA	CASSLLAEGTQYF	TGTGCCAGCAGCTTACTGGCCGAGGGGACCCAGTACTTC
NA	TRBV6-5	TRBJ2-1	NA	CASSPSGAPQFF	TGTGCCAGCAGCCCCTCGGGAGCCCCTCAGTTCTTC
once	TRBV19	TRBJ2-2	NA	CASSPRLANTGELFF	TGTGCCAGTAGTCCGAGACTAGCGAACACCGGGGAGCTGTTTTTT